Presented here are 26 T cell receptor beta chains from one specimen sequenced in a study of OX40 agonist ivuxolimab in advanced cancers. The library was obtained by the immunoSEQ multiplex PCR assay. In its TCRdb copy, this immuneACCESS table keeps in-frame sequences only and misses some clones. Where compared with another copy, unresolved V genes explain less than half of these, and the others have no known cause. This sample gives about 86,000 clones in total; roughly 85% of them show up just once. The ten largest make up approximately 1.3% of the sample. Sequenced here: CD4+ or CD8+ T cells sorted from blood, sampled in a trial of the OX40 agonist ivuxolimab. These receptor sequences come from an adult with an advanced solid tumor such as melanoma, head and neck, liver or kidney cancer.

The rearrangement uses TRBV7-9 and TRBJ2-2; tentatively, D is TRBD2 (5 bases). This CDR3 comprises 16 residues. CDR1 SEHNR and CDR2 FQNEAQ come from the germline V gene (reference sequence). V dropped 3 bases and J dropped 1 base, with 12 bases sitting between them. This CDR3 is CASSFLGRGNTGELFF. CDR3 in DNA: TGTGCCAGCAGCTTCCTTGGTCGGGGGAACACCGGGGAGCTGTTTTTT.

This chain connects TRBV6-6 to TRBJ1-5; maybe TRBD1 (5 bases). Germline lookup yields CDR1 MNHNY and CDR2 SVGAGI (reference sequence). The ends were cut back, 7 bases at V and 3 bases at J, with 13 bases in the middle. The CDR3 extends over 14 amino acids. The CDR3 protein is CASIREGSNQPQHF. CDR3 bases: TGTGCCAGCATCCGAGAGGGGTCCAATCAGCCCCAGCATTTT.

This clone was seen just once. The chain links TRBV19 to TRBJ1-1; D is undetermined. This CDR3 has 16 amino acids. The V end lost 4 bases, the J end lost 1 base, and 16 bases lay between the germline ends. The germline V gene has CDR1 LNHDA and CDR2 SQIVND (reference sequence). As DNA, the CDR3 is TGTGCCAGTAGTAGTAATCCTGCGGGTAGGAACACTGAAGCTTTCTTT. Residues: CASSSNPAGRNTEAFF.

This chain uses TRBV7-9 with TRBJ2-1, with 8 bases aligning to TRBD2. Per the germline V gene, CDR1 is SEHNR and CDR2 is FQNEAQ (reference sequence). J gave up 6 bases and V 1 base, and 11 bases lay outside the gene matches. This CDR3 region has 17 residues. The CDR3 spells CASSLDLASGPLNEQFF. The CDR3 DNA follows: TGTGCCAGCAGCTTAGACCTGGCTAGCGGGCCCCTCAATGAGCAGTTCTTC.

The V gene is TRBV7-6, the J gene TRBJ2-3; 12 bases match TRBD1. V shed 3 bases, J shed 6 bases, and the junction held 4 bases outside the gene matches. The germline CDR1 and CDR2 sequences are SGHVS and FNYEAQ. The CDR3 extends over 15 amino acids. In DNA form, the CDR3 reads TGTGCCAGCAGCTTGGGGACAGGGGGCTGGGATACGCAGTATTTT. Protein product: CASSLGTGGWDTQYF.

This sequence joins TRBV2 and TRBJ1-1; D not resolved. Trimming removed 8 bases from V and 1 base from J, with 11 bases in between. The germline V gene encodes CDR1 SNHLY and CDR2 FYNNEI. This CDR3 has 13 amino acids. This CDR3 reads CASGVDWNTEAFF. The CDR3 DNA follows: TGTGCCAGCGGGGTCGATTGGAACACTGAAGCTTTCTTT.

This chain's CDR3 is CASSLGQETQYF. The CDR3 coding sequence is TGTGCCAGCAGCTTGGGGCAAGAGACCCAGTACTTC. This rearrangement joins TRBV5-8 to TRBJ2-5; D gene uncertain. The CDR3 runs 12 residues. V was pared by 0 bases and J by 2 bases, with 2 bases between. Germline-derived CDR1 and CDR2 are SGHTS and YDEGEE. The complete variable domain, with remaining parts taken from reference TRBV5-8 and TRBJ2-5, reads EAGVTQSPTHLIKTRGQQATLRCSPISGHTSVYWYQQALGLGLQFLLWYDEGEERNRGNFPPRFSGRQFPNYSSELNVNALELEDSALYLCASSLGQETQYFGPGTRLLVL.

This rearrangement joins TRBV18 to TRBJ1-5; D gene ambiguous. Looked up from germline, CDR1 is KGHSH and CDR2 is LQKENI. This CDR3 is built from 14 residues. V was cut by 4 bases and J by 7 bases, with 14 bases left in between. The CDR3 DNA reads TGTGCCAGCTCACTACGCACCCCTGGCCAGCCCCAGCATTTT. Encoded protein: CASSLRTPGQPQHF.

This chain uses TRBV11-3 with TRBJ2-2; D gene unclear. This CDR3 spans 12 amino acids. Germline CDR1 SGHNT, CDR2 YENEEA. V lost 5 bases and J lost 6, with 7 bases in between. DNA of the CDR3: TGTGCCAGCAGCCCCGACTCCGGGGAGCTGTTTTTT. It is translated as CASSPDSGELFF.

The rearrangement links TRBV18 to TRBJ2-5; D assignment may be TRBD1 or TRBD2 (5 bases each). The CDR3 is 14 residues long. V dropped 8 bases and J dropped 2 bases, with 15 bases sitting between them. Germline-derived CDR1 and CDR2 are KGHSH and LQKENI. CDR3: CASTRGVGQETQYF. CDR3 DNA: TGTGCCAGCACGAGGGGCGTCGGTCAAGAGACCCAGTACTTC.

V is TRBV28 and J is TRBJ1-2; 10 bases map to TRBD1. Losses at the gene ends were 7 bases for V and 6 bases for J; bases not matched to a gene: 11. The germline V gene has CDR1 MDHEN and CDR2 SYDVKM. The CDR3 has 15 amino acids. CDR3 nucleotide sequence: TGTGCCAGCAAGGATTTCGGGACAGGGGTGGATGGCTACACCTTC. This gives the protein CASKDFGTGVDGYTF.

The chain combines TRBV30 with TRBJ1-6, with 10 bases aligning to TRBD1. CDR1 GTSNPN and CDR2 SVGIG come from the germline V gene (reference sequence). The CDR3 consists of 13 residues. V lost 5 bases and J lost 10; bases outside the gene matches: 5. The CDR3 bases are TGTGCCTGGCAGGGACAGGGGCGATCACCCCTCCACTTT. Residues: CAWQGQGRSPLHF.

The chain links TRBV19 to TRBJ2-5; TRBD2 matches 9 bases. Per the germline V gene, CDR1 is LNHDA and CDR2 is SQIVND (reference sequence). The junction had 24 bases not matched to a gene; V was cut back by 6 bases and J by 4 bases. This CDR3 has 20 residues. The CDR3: CASSLRGPGGGGPGRETQYF. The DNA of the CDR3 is TGTGCCAGTAGCCTCAGAGGGCCCGGCGGGGGGGGTCCGGGGAGAGAGACCCAGTACTTC.

In DNA form, the CDR3 reads TGTGCCAGCAGCTCGCCGCAAGAGACCCAGTACTTC. It codes for CASSSPQETQYF. V usage is TRBV7-2 and J usage is TRBJ2-5; D not resolved. The germline V gene encodes CDR1 SGHTA and CDR2 FQGNSA. V gave up 4 bases and J gave up 2 bases, with 5 bases separating them. CDR3 length equals 12 residues.

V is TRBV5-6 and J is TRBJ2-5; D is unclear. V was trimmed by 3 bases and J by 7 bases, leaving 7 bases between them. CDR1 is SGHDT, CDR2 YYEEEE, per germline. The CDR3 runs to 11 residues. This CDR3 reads CASSSEVTQYF. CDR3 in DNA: TGTGCCAGCAGCTCGGAAGTGACCCAGTACTTC.

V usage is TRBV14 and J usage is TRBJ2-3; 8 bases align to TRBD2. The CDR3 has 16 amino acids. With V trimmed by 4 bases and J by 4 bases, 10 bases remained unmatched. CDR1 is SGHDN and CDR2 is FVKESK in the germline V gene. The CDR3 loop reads CASSLFGSGMADTQYF. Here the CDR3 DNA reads TGTGCCAGCAGCCTCTTTGGTAGCGGGATGGCAGATACGCAGTATTTT.

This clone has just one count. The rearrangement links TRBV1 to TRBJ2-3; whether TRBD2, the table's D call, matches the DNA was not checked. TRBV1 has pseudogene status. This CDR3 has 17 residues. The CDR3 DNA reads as TGCACCAGCAGCCAAGAAAAGCGGGAGTTAATCACAGATACGCAGTATTTT. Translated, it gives CTSSQEKRELITDTQYF.

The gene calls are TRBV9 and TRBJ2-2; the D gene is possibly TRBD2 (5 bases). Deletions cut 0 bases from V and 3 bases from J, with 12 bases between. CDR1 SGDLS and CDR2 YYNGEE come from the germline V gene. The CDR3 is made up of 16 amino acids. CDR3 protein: CASSVGISEYTGELFF. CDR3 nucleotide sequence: TGTGCCAGCAGCGTAGGAATTAGCGAATACACCGGGGAGCTGTTTTTT.

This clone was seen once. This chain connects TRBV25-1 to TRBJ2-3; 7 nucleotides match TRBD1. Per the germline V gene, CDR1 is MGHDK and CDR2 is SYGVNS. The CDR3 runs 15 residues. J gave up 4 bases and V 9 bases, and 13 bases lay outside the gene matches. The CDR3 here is CASWAGTDMADTQYF. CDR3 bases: TGTGCCAGTTGGGCCGGGACAGATATGGCAGATACGCAGTATTTT.

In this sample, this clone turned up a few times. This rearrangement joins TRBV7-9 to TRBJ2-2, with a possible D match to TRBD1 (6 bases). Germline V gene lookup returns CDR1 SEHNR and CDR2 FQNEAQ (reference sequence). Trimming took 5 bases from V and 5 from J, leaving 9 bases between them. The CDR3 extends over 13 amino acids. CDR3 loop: CASSVTGTGELFF. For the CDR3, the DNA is TGTGCCAGCAGCGTAACAGGGACCGGGGAGCTGTTTTTT. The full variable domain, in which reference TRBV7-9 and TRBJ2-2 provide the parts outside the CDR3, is DTGVSQNPRHKITKRGQNVTFRCDPISEHNRLYWYRQTLGQGPEFLTYFQNEAQLEKSRLLSDRFSAERPKGSFSTLEIQRTEQGDSAMYLCASSVTGTGELFFGEGSRLTVL.

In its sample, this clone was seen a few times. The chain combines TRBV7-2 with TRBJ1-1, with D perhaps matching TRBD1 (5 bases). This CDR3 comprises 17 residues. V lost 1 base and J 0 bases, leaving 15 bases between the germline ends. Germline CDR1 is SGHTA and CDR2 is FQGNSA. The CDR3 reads CASSLEGFGSMNTEAFF. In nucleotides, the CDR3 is TGTGCCAGCAGCTTAGAGGGGTTCGGGAGCATGAACACTGAAGCTTTCTTT.

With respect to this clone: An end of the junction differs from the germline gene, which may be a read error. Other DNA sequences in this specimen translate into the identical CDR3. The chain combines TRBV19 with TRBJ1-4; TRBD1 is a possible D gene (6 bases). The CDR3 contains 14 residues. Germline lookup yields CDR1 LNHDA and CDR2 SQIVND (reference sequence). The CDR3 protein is CASSIETGQVKLFF. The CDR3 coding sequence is TGCGCCAGTAGTATAGAGACAGGACAAGTCAAACTGTTTTTT.

In DNA, the CDR3 is TGTGCCAGCAGCTTACAAAGAAGCGGGCCTAGCACAGATACGCAGTATTTT. It is translated as CASSLQRSGPSTDTQYF. This chain links TRBV7-9 with TRBJ2-3; a possible D gene is TRBD2 (6 bases). V lost 2 bases to trimming and J lost 0 bases, with 15 bases between them. The germline CDR1 and CDR2 sequences are SEHNR and FQNEAQ (reference sequence). The CDR3 runs 17 residues.

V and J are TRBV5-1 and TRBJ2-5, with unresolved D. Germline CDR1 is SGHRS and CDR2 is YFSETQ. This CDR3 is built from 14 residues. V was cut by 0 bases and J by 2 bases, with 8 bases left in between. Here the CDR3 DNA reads TGCGCCAGCAGCTTGGCCCAGGTACAAGAGACCCAGTACTTC. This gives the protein CASSLAQVQETQYF.

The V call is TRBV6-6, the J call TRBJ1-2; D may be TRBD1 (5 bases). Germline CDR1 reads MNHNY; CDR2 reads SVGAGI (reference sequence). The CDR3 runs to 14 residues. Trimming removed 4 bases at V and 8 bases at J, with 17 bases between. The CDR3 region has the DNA TGTGCCAGCAGTTTGCAGGGCTCAGGCTGGGGCTACACCTTC. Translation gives CASSLQGSGWGYTF.

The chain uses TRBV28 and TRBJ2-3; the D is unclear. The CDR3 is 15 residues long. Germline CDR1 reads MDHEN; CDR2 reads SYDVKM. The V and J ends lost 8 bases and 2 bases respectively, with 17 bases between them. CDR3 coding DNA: TGTGCCAGCCTACCCACTCCACCCTTCACAGATACGCAGTATTTT. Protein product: CASLPTPPFTDTQYF.